This entry concerns a single T cell receptor (beta chain). The data were obtained in a study of T-cell memory formation after mild COVID-19. TCRdb recomputed calls from the 5' RACE reads with MiXCR, one row per CDR3 protein. In the table there are under 350,000 distinct CDR3 sequences, roughly 16% of which are singletons. Sequenced material: PBMCs or a T cell subset sorted from them (not recorded which). This clonotype was sampled from a young man who had mild COVID-19 (a few samples of this study predate the infection). Cell type and time point are not known.

The CDR3 DNA sequence: TGTGCCAGCACCTCGCAGGGCAATCAGCCCCAGCATTTT. It translates to CASTSQGNQPQHF. The V and J genes are TRBV12-3 or TRBV12-4 and TRBJ1-5; no definite D call. V was clipped by 7 bases and J by 2 bases, with 9 bases between them. This CDR3 region has 13 residues.